What follows are 15 T cell receptor beta chains derived from one specimen sequenced in a study of cytomegalovirus exposure and HLA in healthy donors. Primers: 60 Vbeta forward and 13 Jbeta reverse. The assay was immunoSEQ multiplex PCR, and TCRdb's table has in-frame clones only and misses some. The sample has approximately 180,000 clones, about four fifths seen once; the top ten hold 4.9%. The source material was PBMCs. The receptors here all came from a woman in her late teens or twenties in good health and CMV-seropositive.

The chain joins TRBV28 to TRBJ2-1; weak D call: TRBD1 (5 bases). The CDR3 runs to 13 residues. The germline V and J ends were trimmed by 6 bases and 8 bases, with 14 bases remaining between them. The V gene's germline CDR1 is MDHEN and CDR2 SYDVKM. The CDR3 nucleotides are TGTGCCAGCAGGCGGCAGGGCCTTGATGAGCAGTTCTTC. This codes for CASRRQGLDEQFF.

The chain joins TRBV19 to TRBJ1-4; possibly TRBD1 for D (6 bases). V lost 7 bases, J lost 4 bases, and 13 bases lay in between. This CDR3 spans 14 amino acids. CDR1 is LNHDA, CDR2 SQIVND, per germline (reference sequence). The CDR3 DNA sequence: TGTGCCAGTACTTTCGACAGGTATAATGAAAAACTGTTTTTT. Amino acid sequence: CASTFDRYNEKLFF.

The V call is TRBV6-5, the J call TRBJ1-2, with a possible D match to TRBD1 (5 bases). CDR1 and CDR2 from the germline V gene are MNHEY and SVGAGI. The CDR3 consists of 16 residues. V lost 2 bases and J 8 bases, leaving 21 bases between the germline ends. The CDR3 sequence: CASSYTSQAPFWGYTF. The CDR3 DNA sequence: TGTGCCAGCAGTTACACATCACAGGCCCCCTTCTGGGGCTACACCTTC.

V is TRBV6-5 and J is TRBJ1-4; 10 nucleotides align to TRBD1. V gave up 4 bases and J gave up 5 bases; unmatched junction bases: 1. Germline V gene sequence: CDR1 MNHEY, CDR2 SVGAGI. This CDR3 has 14 residues. The CDR3 nucleotides read TGTGCCAGCAGTTGGGGACAGGGGAATGAAAAACTGTTTTTT. Its protein product is CASSWGQGNEKLFF.

The V call is TRBV14, the J call TRBJ1-3; D call uncertain. The CDR3 contains 15 residues. Germline V gives CDR1 SGHDN, CDR2 FVKESK. V was trimmed by 0 bases and J by 2 bases, leaving 8 bases between them. In DNA form, the CDR3 reads TGTGCCAGCAGCCAAGAAAGCCAGGCTGGAAACACCATATATTTT. It translates to CASSQESQAGNTIYF. The whole variable domain, remainder taken from reference TRBV14 and TRBJ1-3, is EAGVTQFPSHSVIEKGQTVTLRCDPISGHDNLYWYRRVMGKEIKFLLHFVKESKQDESGMPNNRFLAERTGGTYSTLKVQPAELEDSGVYFCASSQESQAGNTIYFGEGSWLTVV.

The sample holds one count of this clone. This chain uses TRBV6-1 with TRBJ2-1, with D possibly matching TRBD1 (6 bases). This CDR3 is 13 amino acids long. V dropped 4 bases and J dropped 5 bases, with 9 bases sitting between them. Per the germline V gene, CDR1 is MNHNS and CDR2 is SASEGT. The CDR3 reads CASSVDRNNEQFF. Here the CDR3 DNA reads TGTGCCAGCAGTGTCGACAGGAACAATGAGCAGTTCTTC.

The gene calls are TRBV4-2 and TRBJ2-1, with a possible D match to TRBD1 (6 bases). The CDR3 length is 16 residues. The germline V gene encodes CDR1 LGHNA and CDR2 YNFKEQ. V was clipped by 4 bases and J by 7 bases, with 20 bases between them. CDR3 sequence (DNA): TGTGCCAGCAGCCGCCAAGAAGGGGGTTCGGTGAATGAGCAGTTCTTC. Encoded protein: CASSRQEGGSVNEQFF.

The rearrangement links TRBV10-3 to TRBJ2-7, with D maybe TRBD2 (6 bases). The V gene's germline CDR1 is ENHRY and CDR2 SYGVKD. Between the trimmed V and J ends, which lost 10 bases and 4 bases, there was a span of 11 bases. This CDR3 has 11 residues. The CDR3 is CASRGGYEQYF. In DNA, the CDR3 is TGTGCCAGCCGAGGAGGGTACGAGCAGTACTTC.

This chain uses TRBV5-6 with TRBJ1-2, with D unclear. V was cut by 0 bases and J by 5 bases, with 5 bases left in between. This CDR3 has 12 residues. From germline, CDR1 is SGHDT and CDR2 YYEEEE. This chain's CDR3 is CASSLASYGYTF. CDR3 in DNA: TGTGCCAGCAGCTTGGCTTCTTATGGCTACACCTTC.

The chain joins TRBV5-6 to TRBJ2-3; 11 positions agree with TRBD2. Germline V lookup: CDR1 SGHDT, CDR2 YYEEEE. CDR3 length equals 18 residues. J was trimmed by 0 bases and V by 0 bases; bases with no gene match: 6. CDR3 protein: CASSLVVLAGGSTDTQYF. The CDR3 DNA reads as TGTGCCAGCAGCTTGGTGGTGCTAGCGGGGGGCAGCACAGATACGCAGTATTTT.

V gene TRBV9 combines with J gene TRBJ2-1; D is unclear. The length of the CDR3 is 15 residues. CDR1 and CDR2 from the germline V gene are SGDLS and YYNGEE. V gave up 3 bases and J gave up 5 bases, with 15 bases separating them. The CDR3 bases are TGTGCCAGCAGCGGGCCCGTCCTGCAGAACAATGAGCAGTTCTTC. Amino acid sequence: CASSGPVLQNNEQFF.

The chain links TRBV6-6 to TRBJ1-1; D gene uncertain. The V end lost 9 bases, the J end lost 1 base, and 12 bases lay between the germline ends. CDR3 size: 13 residues. CDR1 and CDR2 from the germline V gene are MNHNY and SVGAGI (reference sequence). The CDR3 loop is CASAGDPNTEAFF. CDR3 coding DNA: TGTGCCAGTGCAGGCGATCCGAACACTGAAGCTTTCTTT.

The rearrangement joins TRBV7-9 to TRBJ2-1; 9 bases match TRBD2. This CDR3 contains 15 residues. With V trimmed by 5 bases and J by 2 bases, 4 bases remained unmatched. Germline V lookup: CDR1 SEHNR, CDR2 FQNEAQ (reference sequence). Here the CDR3 reads CASSAAGGPYNEQFF. The CDR3 DNA is TGTGCCAGCAGCGCGGCGGGGGGGCCCTACAATGAGCAGTTCTTC.

V usage is TRBV5-1 and J usage is TRBJ2-7; D remains unclear. The CDR3 contains 13 residues. The germline V gene has CDR1 SGHRS and CDR2 YFSETQ. Trimming took off 0 bases at V and 1 base at J, with 5 bases between the two ends. The CDR3 region has the DNA TGCGCCAGCAGCTTGGGCAGTTCCTACGAGCAGTACTTC. Its protein product is CASSLGSSYEQYF.

V usage is TRBV6-5 and J usage is TRBJ1-2; 7 bases align to TRBD1. The V gene's germline CDR1 is MNHEY and CDR2 SVGAGI. V was pared by 2 bases and J by 7 bases, with 13 bases of the junction left unmatched. This CDR3 has 16 amino acids. CDR3 bases: TGTGCCAGCAGTTACGCGGACACAGGGGTTGTCGGTGGCTACACCTTC. The encoded protein is CASSYADTGVVGGYTF.